The entry below describes one TCR beta chain. Its specificity is unknown. The entry originates in a study of OX40 agonist ivuxolimab in advanced cancers. Study-wide context: From roughly 20 to 85 years was the age range, with a mean of about 54 years, and nearly 85% were male. Points from the study as a whole: On average, CD8+ T cells showed a greater number of expanded clones than CD4+.

Patients were ineligible given autoimmune disease history or systemic immunosuppression. Germline CDR1 LGHNA, CDR2 YSLEER. V trimming: 1 base; J trimming: 3 bases; junction bases outside the gene matches: 5. The CDR3 totals 15 residues. Here immunoSEQ multiplex PCR was the method, and the copy in TCRdb shows in-frame clones only, minus some. The table has some 100,000 clones, under 95% seen once. The chain employs TRBV4-3 and TRBJ2-5; 7 bases fit TRBD2. The input for sequencing was CD4+ or CD8+ T cells sorted from blood, taken in a trial of the OX40 agonist ivuxolimab. This receptor was taken from an adult with an advanced solid tumor such as melanoma, head and neck, liver or kidney cancer. The DNA of the CDR3 is TGCGCCAGCAGCCAAGGCGGGAGCCTAAAAGAGACCCAGTACTTC. This translates into CASSQGGSLKETQYF.